The clone carrying this T cell receptor beta chain has a single count. Some clones are missing from TCRdb's copy, which holds only in-frame ones; the method was immunoSEQ multiplex PCR. The sample includes 100,000 to 150,000 clones, just over 85% of them seen just once. V shed 3 bases, J shed 5 bases, and the junction held 7 bases outside the gene matches. The CDR3 is 15 amino acids. Germline V gene sequence: CDR1 SGHRS, CDR2 YFSETQ. The data belong to a study of T cell responses to AZD1222 COVID-19 vaccine. The source was peripheral blood, collected on day 0 of AZD1222 vaccination. This sequence joins TRBV5-1 and TRBJ2-3; 9 nucleotides agree with TRBD2. This sequence originates from an adult in good health. CDR3 loop: CASSWGDSGGDTQYF. CDR3 sequence (DNA): TGCGCCAGCAGCTGGGGTGATAGCGGGGGAGATACGCAGTATTTT. The entire variable domain, with the rest obtained from reference TRBV5-1 and TRBJ2-3, is as follows: KAGVTQTPRYLIKTRGQQVTLSCSPISGHRSVSWYQQTPGQGLQFLFEYFSETQRNKGNFPGRFSGRQFSNSRSEMNVSTLELGDSALYLCASSWGDSGGDTQYFGPGTRLTVL.